This TCR beta chain was recovered during a study of T cell responses to AZD1222 COVID-19 vaccine. CDR1 is LNHDA, CDR2 SQIVND, per germline (reference sequence). The ends lost 4 bases at V and 3 bases at J; junction bases unmatched: 8. This CDR3 contains 17 residues. Method: immunoSEQ multiplex PCR; TCRdb's copy keeps in-frame clones and lacks some. The repertoire holds some 120,000 clones, 70% to 90% seen once, with just over 9.5% in the top ten. Study-wide results and limits: Most donors were white British and more were female, and clonal diversity was possibly underestimated. Only a handful of AZD1222 recipients, more than 5 in all, had baseline seropositivity.

Details on this clone: Its antigen is not identified.

The source is an adult in good health. The sequenced sample was peripheral blood, obtained on day 0 of AZD1222 vaccination. V gene TRBV19 combines with J gene TRBJ2-1, with 11 bases identical to TRBD2. The CDR3 DNA reads TGTGCCAGTAGTACCGGTAGCGGGAGGGCCTACTACAATGAGCAGTTCTTC. This gives the protein CASSTGSGRAYYNEQFF.